This T cell receptor (beta chain) was sequenced for a study of cytomegalovirus exposure and HLA in healthy donors. Germline values: CDR1 SGHDT, CDR2 YYEEEE. V was trimmed by 4 bases and J by 9 bases, leaving 17 bases between them. The CDR3 is 14 amino acids. The PCR employed 60 Vbeta primers together with 13 Jbeta primers. Data came from immunoSEQ multiplex PCR; TCRdb stores just in-frame clones and leaves some out. The table records about 200,000 clones, about 76% of them present only once. The V gene is TRBV5-6, the J gene TRBJ1-5; D might be TRBD1 (5 bases). Sequencing input: PBMCs. This receptor was taken from a male donor in good health and CMV-seropositive. CDR3 amino acids: CASSLSQATTPQHF. CDR3 coding DNA: TGTGCCAGCAGCCTCTCACAGGCTACGACGCCCCAGCATTTT.